This TCR beta chain was profiled in a study of T cell changes during pregnancy in multiple sclerosis. The method was immunoSEQ multiplex PCR; TCRdb's version includes in-frame clones alone and lacks a portion of them. The data show 90,000 to 120,000 clones, just under 95% seen once. The receptor comes from a female donor in good health, enrolled as a control in a pregnancy study. Sequenced material: peripheral blood, taken in the third trimester of pregnancy.

The CDR3 region has the DNA TGTGCCTCCGACCGGGGGGGGGAGACCCAGTACTTC. Its translation: CASDRGGETQYF. The chain is built from TRBV30 and TRBJ2-5, with 8 positions matching TRBD2. CDR1 GTSNPN and CDR2 SVGIG come from the germline V gene (reference sequence). V dropped 7 bases and J dropped 5; count of bases not matched to a gene: 6. This CDR3 contains 12 residues.